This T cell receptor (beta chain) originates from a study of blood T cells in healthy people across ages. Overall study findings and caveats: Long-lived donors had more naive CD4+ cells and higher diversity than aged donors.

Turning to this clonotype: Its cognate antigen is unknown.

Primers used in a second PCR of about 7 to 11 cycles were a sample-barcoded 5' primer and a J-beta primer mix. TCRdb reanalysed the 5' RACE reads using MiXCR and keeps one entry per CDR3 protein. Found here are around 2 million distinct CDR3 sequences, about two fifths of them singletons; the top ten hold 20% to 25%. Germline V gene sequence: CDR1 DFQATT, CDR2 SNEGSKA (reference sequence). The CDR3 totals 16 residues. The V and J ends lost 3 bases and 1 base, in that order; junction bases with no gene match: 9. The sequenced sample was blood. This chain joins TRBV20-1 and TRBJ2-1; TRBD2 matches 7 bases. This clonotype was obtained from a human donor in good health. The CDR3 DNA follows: TGCAGTGCTAGCCGTCCAGTCGGGGGGTCCTACAATGAGCAGTTCTTC. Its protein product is CSASRPVGGSYNEQFF.